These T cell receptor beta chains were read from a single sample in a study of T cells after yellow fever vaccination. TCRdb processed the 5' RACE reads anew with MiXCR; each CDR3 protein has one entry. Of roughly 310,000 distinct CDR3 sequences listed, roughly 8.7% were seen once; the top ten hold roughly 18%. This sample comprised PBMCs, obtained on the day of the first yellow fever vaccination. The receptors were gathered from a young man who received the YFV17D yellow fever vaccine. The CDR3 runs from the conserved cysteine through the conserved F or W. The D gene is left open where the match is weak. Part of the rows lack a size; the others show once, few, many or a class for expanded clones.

TGCAGTGCTAGGCTGGACAGTCTGAACACTGAAGCTTTCTTT	CSARLDSLNTEAFF	NA	NA	TRBJ1-1	TRBV20-1
TGCAGCGGAGGACAGGGCTCGGCCGGGGAGCTGTTTTTT	CSGGQGSAGELFF	many	TRBD1	TRBJ2-2	TRBV29-1
TGTGCCAGCAGTTTTACGGGTTCTACGTGGGCTTTCTTT	CASSFTGSTWAFF	NA	NA	TRBJ1-1	TRBV27
TGCGCCAGCAGCCTCGGACAGTGTTCAGATACGCAGTATTTT	CASSLGQCSDTQYF	NA	NA	TRBJ2-3	TRBV5-1
TGTGCCAGTAGTAAAAGGAATTACGATCTCTACACTGAAGCTTTCTTT	CASSKRNYDLYTEAFF	few	NA	TRBJ1-1	TRBV19
TGCGCCAGCAGCTTGGTTTGGCTACGGGAGACCCAGTACTTC	CASSLVWLRETQYF	many	NA	TRBJ2-5	TRBV5-1
TGTGCCAGCAGCTTGCTACTACAATACAATGAGCAGTTCTTC	CASSLLLQYNEQFF	NA	NA	TRBJ2-1	TRBV7-9
TGCAGTGCCCCGGATGACTGGGTCGTGACCCAGTACTTC	CSAPDDWVVTQYF	few	NA	TRBJ2-5	TRBV20-1
TGCGCCAGCAGCTCTCACTTCAGGGGCTTCGAGACGCAGTATTTT	CASSSHFRGFETQYF	NA	NA	TRBJ2-3	TRBV5-1
TGTGCCAGCAGTTACGGGGGACTGCCCCAGCCCCAGCATTTT	CASSYGGLPQPQHF	few	NA	TRBJ1-5	TRBV6-2/TRBV6-3
TGCGCCAGCAGCAACCCTTGGGGGGCCGGCTATGGCTACACCTTC	CASSNPWGAGYGYTF	few	NA	TRBJ1-2	TRBV5-1
TGTGCCAGCAGTGAAGGGGCAGCTGGGGCCAACGTCCTGACTTTC	CASSEGAAGANVLTF	few	NA	TRBJ2-6	TRBV25-1
TGTGCCAGCAGCCCAAAAGGTGGGGGTGAAGCTTTCTTT	CASSPKGGGEAFF	few	NA	TRBJ1-1	TRBV7-2
TGTGCCAGCAGCCAAAGACTAGCGGGGGCGGATACGCAGTATTTT	CASSQRLAGADTQYF	many	TRBD2	TRBJ2-3	TRBV4-2
TGTGCCAGCTCACCACAGCGGGACTCCTACAATGAGCAGTTCTTC	CASSPQRDSYNEQFF	NA	TRBD2	TRBJ2-1	TRBV18
TGCAGCGTTGTGGACGCGAACACCGGGGAGCTGTTTTTT	CSVVDANTGELFF	few	NA	TRBJ2-2	TRBV29-1
TGCAGTGCTAGAGCCTCCGGACAAAGGTGGTCCCAGCATTTT	CSARASGQRWSQHF	NA	NA	TRBJ1-5	TRBV20-1
TGCGCCAGCAGCCAAGATCTGGGGCAGCCCCAGCATTTT	CASSQDLGQPQHF	many	NA	TRBJ1-5	TRBV3-1
TGCGCCAGCAGCTTGGTGGTGGAGAACACCGGGGAGCTGTTTTTT	CASSLVVENTGELFF	few	NA	TRBJ2-2	TRBV5-1
TGTGCCAGCAGCTCCAGGACAGTCCAAGAGACCCAGTACTTC	CASSSRTVQETQYF	few	NA	TRBJ2-5	TRBV12-3/TRBV12-4
TGTGCCACCAGCAGAGATACCCCCAACCCAGGGCAGGGCTACACCTTC	CATSRDTPNPGQGYTF	many	NA	TRBJ1-2	TRBV15
TGTGCCAGCAGCTTGGGGGGAGCGGGGAACACCGGGGAGCTGTTTTTT	CASSLGGAGNTGELFF	few	NA	TRBJ2-2	TRBV5-4
TGTGCCAGCAGTCCCCCACCCGGGAATGAGCAGTTCTTC	CASSPPPGNEQFF	NA	NA	TRBJ2-1	TRBV27
TGTGCCAGCAGTCCCCAGGTGGGGCCCTATGGCTACACCTTC	CASSPQVGPYGYTF	NA	NA	TRBJ1-2	TRBV12-3/TRBV12-4
TGCAGTGCTGGACTGGGGGTGGGAACTGAAGCTTTCTTT	CSAGLGVGTEAFF	few	NA	TRBJ1-1	TRBV20-1
TGCGCCAGCAGCCAAGATTGGCTAGCGGGGGGTTACGAGCAGTACTTC	CASSQDWLAGGYEQYF	NA	TRBD2	TRBJ2-7	TRBV4-3
TGTGCCAGCGGGGCCCTAGGACCGTCTGGGGCTTTCTTT	CASGALGPSGAFF	many	NA	TRBJ1-1	TRBV27
TGTGCCAGTAGCCGTCCGGAAACCCAAGAGACCCAGTACTTC	CASSRPETQETQYF	NA	NA	TRBJ2-5	TRBV12-3/TRBV12-4
TGTGCCAGCAGCCCTCGACTACCAGAGGCAGATACGCAGTATTTT	CASSPRLPEADTQYF	few	NA	TRBJ2-3	TRBV7-8
TGCGCCAGCAGTGGTCTTGATCCTACAGGTACCTACGAGCAGTACTTC	CASSGLDPTGTYEQYF	few	NA	TRBJ2-7	TRBV10-2
TGCGCCAGCAGCTTAGACAGGGCTGATTCACCCCTCCACTTT	CASSLDRADSPLHF	few	TRBD1	TRBJ1-6	TRBV5-1
TGTGCCAGCAGCGCCAGCCCCCTTGACAGGGTAGAGACCCAGTACTTC	CASSASPLDRVETQYF	many	TRBD1	TRBJ2-5	TRBV9
TGTGCCAGCAGCCCGGGACTCAGGAGGCCAGATACGCAGTATTTT	CASSPGLRRPDTQYF	few	NA	TRBJ2-3	TRBV7-2
TGTGCCAGCAGTTACCGGGGGGTTAGCAATGAGCAGTTCTTC	CASSYRGVSNEQFF	few	TRBD2	TRBJ2-1	TRBV6-5
TGCAGCGTTGATACCCGGACCGCTAACACTGAAGCTTTCTTT	CSVDTRTANTEAFF	few	NA	TRBJ1-1	TRBV29-1
TGCAGCGTTGTCAGGGGCGCCGAAGATACGCAGTATTTT	CSVVRGAEDTQYF	many	NA	TRBJ2-3	TRBV29-1
TGCGCCAGCAGCCAAGACACGTCCGGCGGCTACACCTTC	CASSQDTSGGYTF	NA	NA	TRBJ1-2	TRBV4-3
TGCGCCAGCAGCCCAGGAGGCGGGGGGCGGCAAGAGACCCAGTACTTC	CASSPGGGGRQETQYF	NA	TRBD2	TRBJ2-5	TRBV5-1
TGTGCCAGCAGCGTAGCTTGGTCAGGTGAGCAGTTCTTC	CASSVAWSGEQFF	NA	NA	TRBJ2-1	TRBV9
TGCGCCAGCAGCCAAGTTTCGGCAGAGGCGCTTTATGGCTACACCTTC	CASSQVSAEALYGYTF	few	NA	TRBJ1-2	TRBV4-1
TGCGCCAGCAGCCGCCAGGTAGGGGCGTACGAGCAGTACTTC	CASSRQVGAYEQYF	few	NA	TRBJ2-7	TRBV4-3
TGTGCCAGCAGCCCTTTTGGGGCCTCCGTAGAGACCCAGTACTTC	CASSPFGASVETQYF	NA	NA	TRBJ2-5	TRBV4-2
TGTGCCAGCAGCTTAAGTGGGGGGGTACAGGGGGCTTATGGCTACACCTTC	CASSLSGGVQGAYGYTF	NA	TRBD1	TRBJ1-2	TRBV7-2
TGTGCCAGCAGCCAAGGGGGGGGCTCAGATACGCAGTATTTT	CASSQGGGSDTQYF	few	NA	TRBJ2-3	TRBV3-1
TGTGCCAGTCTCCATAGGGCGGGACAGGGGCCTATTCCAAACTATGGCTACACCTTC	CASLHRAGQGPIPNYGYTF	few	TRBD1	TRBJ1-2	TRBV2
TGTGCCAGCAGTGACGTCCAGGGAGAGGGGTTC	CASSDVQGEGF	NA	NA	TRBJ2-1	TRBV2
TGTGCCAGCAGTTTCGACAGGAGGCCCTCTGGAAACACCATATATTTT	CASSFDRRPSGNTIYF	NA	NA	TRBJ1-3	TRBV6-5
TGCGCCAGCAAGGGGGGCCCCAGCACAGATACGCAGTATTTT	CASKGGPSTDTQYF	NA	NA	TRBJ2-3	TRBV5-1
TGTGCCAGCAGCTCAACTATACAAGAGACCCAGTACTTC	CASSSTIQETQYF	NA	NA	TRBJ2-5	TRBV7-2
TGTGCCAGCAGCTCGCAGGGTGTCGAGTACGAGCAGTACTTC	CASSSQGVEYEQYF	many	NA	TRBJ2-7	TRBV7-2
TGTGCCAGCAGGCGGACAGGGTATTCACCCCTCCACTTT	CASRRTGYSPLHF	NA	TRBD1	TRBJ1-6	TRBV6-2/TRBV6-3